Sequencing of this T cell receptor (beta chain) was carried out in a study of breast tumors, draining lymph nodes, adjacent tissues. Regarding the study as a whole: Compared with basal-like, luminal-like tumors shared significantly more repertoire with nontumor tissue. Data fit most tumor T cells coming from lymph node, expanding in tumor.

This CDR3 spans 13 amino acids. Deletions cut 4 bases from V and 7 bases from J, with 13 bases between. Germline assignment: CDR1 SGDLS and CDR2 YYNGEE. TCRdb analysed the multiplex PCR reads with MiXCR anew, one entry per CDR3 protein. The table includes approximately 100,000 distinct CDR3 sequences, 30% detected once. In its sample, this clonotype was seen many times. Its antigen is as yet unknown. Samples came from axillary lymph nodes draining the breast cancer. The receptor was derived from a female donor with breast cancer. Some clones in this sample may be carry-over from other donors' samples. What was sequenced was axillary lymph node tissue. V gene TRBV9 combines with J gene TRBJ2-3; D possibly corresponds to TRBD1 (5 bases). The CDR3 DNA follows: TGTGCCAGCAGCCCAGCGACAGTTTATACGCAGTATTTT. Translated: CASSPATVYTQYF.